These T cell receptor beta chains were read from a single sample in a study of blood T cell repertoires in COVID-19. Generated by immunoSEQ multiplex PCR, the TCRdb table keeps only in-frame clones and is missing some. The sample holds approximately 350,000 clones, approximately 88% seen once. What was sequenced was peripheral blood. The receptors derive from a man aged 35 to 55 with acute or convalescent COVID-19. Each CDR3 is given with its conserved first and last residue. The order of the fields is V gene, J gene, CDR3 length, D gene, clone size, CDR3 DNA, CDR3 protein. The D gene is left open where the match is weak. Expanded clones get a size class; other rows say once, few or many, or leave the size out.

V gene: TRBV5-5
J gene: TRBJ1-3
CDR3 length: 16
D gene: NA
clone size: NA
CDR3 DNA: TGTGCCAGCAGCCCGCTGCCAGGTGGGCCTGGAAACACCATATATTTT
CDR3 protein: CASSPLPGGPGNTIYF

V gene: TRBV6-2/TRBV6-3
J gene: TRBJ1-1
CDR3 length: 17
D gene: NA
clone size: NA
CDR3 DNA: TGTGCCAGCAGTCCAAACACCGTAGGGGGACGGACCACTGAAGCTTTCTTT
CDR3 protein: CASSPNTVGGRTTEAFF

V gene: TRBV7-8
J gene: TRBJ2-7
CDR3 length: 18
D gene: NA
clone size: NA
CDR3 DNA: TGTGCCAGCAGCTACCCTTCCCCCGGCCCGGGTTCGGGCTACGAGCAGTACTTC
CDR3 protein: CASSYPSPGPGSGYEQYF

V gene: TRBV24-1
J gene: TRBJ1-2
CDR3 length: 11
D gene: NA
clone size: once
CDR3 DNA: TGTGCCACCAGTGACGACTATGGCTACACCTTC
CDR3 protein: CATSDDYGYTF

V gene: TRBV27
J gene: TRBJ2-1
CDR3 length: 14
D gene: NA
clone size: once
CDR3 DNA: TGTGCCAGCAGTCCGTACGGGTCCTCCTTGAGGCAGTTCTTC
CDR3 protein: CASSPYGSSLRQFF

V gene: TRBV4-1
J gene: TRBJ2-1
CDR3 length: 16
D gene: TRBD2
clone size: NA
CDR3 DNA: TGCGCCAGCAGCCAAGATCCCCAGCGGGGCGGTGGGGAGCAGTTCTTC
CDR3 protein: CASSQDPQRGGGEQFF

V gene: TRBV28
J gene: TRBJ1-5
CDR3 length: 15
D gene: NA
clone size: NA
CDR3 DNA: TGTGCCAGCATGAAGGGAGGGGCTGGCAATCAGCCCCAGCATTTT
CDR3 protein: CASMKGGAGNQPQHF

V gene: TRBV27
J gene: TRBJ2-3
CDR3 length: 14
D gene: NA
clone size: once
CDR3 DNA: TGTGCCAGCAGTTTAAACGGGATAGCAGATACGCAGTATTTT
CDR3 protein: CASSLNGIADTQYF

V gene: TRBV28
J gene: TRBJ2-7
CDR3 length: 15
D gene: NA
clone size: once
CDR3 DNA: TGTGCCAGCAGTTTATTTTTTCAGGGTTCCTACGAGCAGTACTTC
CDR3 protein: CASSLFFQGSYEQYF

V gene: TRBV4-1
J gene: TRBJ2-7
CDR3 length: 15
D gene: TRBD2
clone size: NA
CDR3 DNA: TGCGCCAGCAGCCCCGGGACTAGCGGGGGATTCGAGCAGTACTTC
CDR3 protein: CASSPGTSGGFEQYF

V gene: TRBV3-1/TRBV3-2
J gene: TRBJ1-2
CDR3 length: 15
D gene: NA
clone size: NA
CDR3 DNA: TGTGCCAGCAGCCAAGTAACACAGGGTCTCTATGGCTACACCTTC
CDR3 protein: CASSQVTQGLYGYTF

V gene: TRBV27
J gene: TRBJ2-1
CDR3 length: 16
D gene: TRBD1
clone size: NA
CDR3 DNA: TGTGCCAGCAGTTGGGACAGGCCGAGCTCCTACAATGAGCAGTTCTTC
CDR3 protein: CASSWDRPSSYNEQFF

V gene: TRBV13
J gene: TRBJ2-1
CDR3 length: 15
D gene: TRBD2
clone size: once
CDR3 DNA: TGTGCCAGCAGCTGGACTAGCGGGGGGGAGAGTGAGCAGTTCTTC
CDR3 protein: CASSWTSGGESEQFF

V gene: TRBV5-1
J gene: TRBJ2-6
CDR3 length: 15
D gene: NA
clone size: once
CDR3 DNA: TGCGCCAGCAGCTTGGAAGCATCTGGGGCCAACGTCCTGACTTTC
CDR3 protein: CASSLEASGANVLTF

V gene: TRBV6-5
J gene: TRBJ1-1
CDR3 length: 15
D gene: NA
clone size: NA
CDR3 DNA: TGTGCCAGCAGTTACTCTAGTCAGGGTAGCACTGAAGCTTTCTTT
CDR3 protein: CASSYSSQGSTEAFF

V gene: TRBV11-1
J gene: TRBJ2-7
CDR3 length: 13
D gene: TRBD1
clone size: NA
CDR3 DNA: TGTGCCAGCAGCTTAGGGACAGGGTACGAGCAGTACTTC
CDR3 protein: CASSLGTGYEQYF

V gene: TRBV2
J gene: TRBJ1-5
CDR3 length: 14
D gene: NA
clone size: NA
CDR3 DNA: TGTGCCAGCAGTGACAGGGAGGAGTTAAGGCCCCAGCATTTT
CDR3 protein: CASSDREELRPQHF

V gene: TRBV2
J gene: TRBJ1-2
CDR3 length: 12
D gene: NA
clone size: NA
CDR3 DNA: TGTGCCAGCCGGGGAACAGGGCAGGGCTACACCTTC
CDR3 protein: CASRGTGQGYTF

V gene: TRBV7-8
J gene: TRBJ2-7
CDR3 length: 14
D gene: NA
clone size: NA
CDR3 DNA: TGTGCCAGCAGCTTAACCAGGGCCTCCTACGAGCAGTACTTC
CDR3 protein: CASSLTRASYEQYF

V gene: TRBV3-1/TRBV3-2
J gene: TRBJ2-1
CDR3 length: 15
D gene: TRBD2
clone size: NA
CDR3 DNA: TGTGCCAGCAGCCAAGATCCTAGCGGGTACAATGAGCAGTTCTTC
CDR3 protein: CASSQDPSGYNEQFF

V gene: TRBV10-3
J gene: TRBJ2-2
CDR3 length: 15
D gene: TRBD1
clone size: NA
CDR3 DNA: TGTGCCATCAGTGAACAGGGGGCCGGCACCGGGGAGCTGTTTTTT
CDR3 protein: CAISEQGAGTGELFF

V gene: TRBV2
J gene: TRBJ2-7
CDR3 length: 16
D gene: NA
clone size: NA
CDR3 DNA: TGTGCCAGCAGTTTTCCCCCGGGGGGCGTGAGGTCCGAGCAGTACTTC
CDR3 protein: CASSFPPGGVRSEQYF

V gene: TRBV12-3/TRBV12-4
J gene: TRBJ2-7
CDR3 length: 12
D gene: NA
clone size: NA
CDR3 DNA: TGTGCCAGCAGTTTAGCCCTTTCCCAGCAGTACTTC
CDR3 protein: CASSLALSQQYF

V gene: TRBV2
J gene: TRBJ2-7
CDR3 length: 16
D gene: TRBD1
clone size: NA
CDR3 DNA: TGTGCCAGCAGTGAACGATGGGGACAGGGAAGGAGAGAGCAGTACTTC
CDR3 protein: CASSERWGQGRREQYF

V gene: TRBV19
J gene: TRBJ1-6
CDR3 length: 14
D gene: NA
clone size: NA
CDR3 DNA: TGTGCCAGCCAAGGAGGGGTGGAAAATTCACCCCTCCACTTT
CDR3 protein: CASQGGVENSPLHF

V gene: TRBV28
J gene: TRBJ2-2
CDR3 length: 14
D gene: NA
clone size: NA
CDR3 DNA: TGTGCCAGCAGTCAACGGGGAAGCAGGCGGGAGCTGTTTTTT
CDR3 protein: CASSQRGSRRELFF